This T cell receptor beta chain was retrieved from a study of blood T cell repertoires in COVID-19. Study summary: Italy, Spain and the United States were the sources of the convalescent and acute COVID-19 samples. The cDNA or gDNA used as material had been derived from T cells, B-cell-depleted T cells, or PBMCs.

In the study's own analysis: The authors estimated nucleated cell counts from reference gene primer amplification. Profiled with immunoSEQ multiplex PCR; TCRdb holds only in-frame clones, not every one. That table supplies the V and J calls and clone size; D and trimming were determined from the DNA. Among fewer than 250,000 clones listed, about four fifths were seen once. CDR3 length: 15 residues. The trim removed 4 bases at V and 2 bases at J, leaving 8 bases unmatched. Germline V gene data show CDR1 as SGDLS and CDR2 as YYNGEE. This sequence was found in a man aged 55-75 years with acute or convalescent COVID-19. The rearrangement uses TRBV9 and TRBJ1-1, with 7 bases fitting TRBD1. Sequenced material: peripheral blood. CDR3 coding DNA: TGTGCCAGCAGCTTCTCCGGGACAGTTAACACTGAAGCTTTCTTT. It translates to CASSFSGTVNTEAFF.